This is a list of T cell receptor beta chains from one sample in a study of CD8+ T cells in alopecia areata. Sequenced by immunoSEQ multiplex PCR; TCRdb stores in-frame clones only, minus some. The sample includes some 160,000 clones, 62% of them seen just once. Sequenced material: CD8+ T cells sorted from blood. All receptors derive from a human donor in good health. Each CDR3 is given with its conserved first and last residue. Each record gives: V gene, J gene, clone size, D gene, CDR3 DNA, CDR3 protein. The D gene is left open where the match is weak. Expanded clones get a size class; other rows say once, few or many, or leave the size out.

V gene: TRBV30; J gene: TRBJ1-4; clone size: .; D gene: .; CDR3 DNA: TGTGCCTGGAGTGTAGCCTCCGGGACGGGGGGTGAAAAACTGTTTTTT; CDR3 protein: CAWSVASGTGGEKLFF
V gene: TRBV9; J gene: TRBJ1-5; clone size: .; D gene: .; CDR3 DNA: TGTGCCAGCAGCCCTGATAGCAATCAGCCCCAGCATTTT; CDR3 protein: CASSPDSNQPQHF
V gene: TRBV7-9; J gene: TRBJ2-7; clone size: .; D gene: .; CDR3 DNA: TGTGCCACCGTTCCTAGCGCAAGCTACGAGCAGTACTTC; CDR3 protein: CATVPSASYEQYF
V gene: TRBV11-2; J gene: TRBJ2-1; clone size: few; D gene: TRBD2; CDR3 DNA: TGTGCCAGCAGCCTCACGACTAGCGGGAGTAAGAATGAGCAGTTCTTC; CDR3 protein: CASSLTTSGSKNEQFF
V gene: TRBV4-1; J gene: TRBJ1-2; clone size: .; D gene: .; CDR3 DNA: TGCGCCAGCAGCCAAGGCAACAGGGTAGGGTATGGCTACACCTTC; CDR3 protein: CASSQGNRVGYGYTF
V gene: TRBV29-1; J gene: TRBJ1-2; clone size: few; D gene: .; CDR3 DNA: TGCAGCGTTGAAACTCGTGGAGGCTCCTATGGCTACACCTTC; CDR3 protein: CSVETRGGSYGYTF
V gene: TRBV27; J gene: TRBJ2-5; clone size: .; D gene: .; CDR3 DNA: TGTGCCAGCGCGGCCACCATCGGACGGTTCCAAGAGACCCAGTACTTC; CDR3 protein: CASAATIGRFQETQYF
V gene: TRBV15; J gene: TRBJ2-7; clone size: .; D gene: .; CDR3 DNA: TGTGCCACCAGCAGAGGAGCAGGGGCGTACGAGCAGTACTTC; CDR3 protein: CATSRGAGAYEQYF
V gene: TRBV5-1; J gene: TRBJ2-5; clone size: .; D gene: .; CDR3 DNA: TGCGCCAGCAGCTCGGCAGGTCAAGAGACCCAGTACTTC; CDR3 protein: CASSSAGQETQYF
V gene: TRBV9; J gene: TRBJ2-1; clone size: .; D gene: .; CDR3 DNA: TGTGCCAGCAGCGAAGACCCGGGACATGAGCAGTTCTTC; CDR3 protein: CASSEDPGHEQFF
V gene: TRBV5-8; J gene: TRBJ1-1; clone size: few; D gene: .; CDR3 DNA: TGTGCCAGCAGCCCCTCCGGCCTTGAAGCTTTCTTT; CDR3 protein: CASSPSGLEAFF
V gene: TRBV19; J gene: TRBJ2-1; clone size: .; D gene: .; CDR3 DNA: TGTGCCAGTAGTCGCACGGTGAGCTCCTACAATGAGCAGTTCTTC; CDR3 protein: CASSRTVSSYNEQFF
V gene: TRBV29-1; J gene: TRBJ1-2; clone size: .; D gene: TRBD1; CDR3 DNA: TGCAGCGCCAAGGGCCCGGACAGGGACGGCTACACCTTC; CDR3 protein: CSAKGPDRDGYTF
V gene: TRBV7-8; J gene: TRBJ2-1; clone size: once; D gene: .; CDR3 DNA: TGTGCCAGCAGCTTCCCCAATGAGCAGTTCTTC; CDR3 protein: CASSFPNEQFF
V gene: TRBV5-4; J gene: TRBJ2-1; clone size: few; D gene: .; CDR3 DNA: TGTGCCAGCAGCTTGATCAATGAGCAGTTCTTC; CDR3 protein: CASSLINEQFF
V gene: TRBV30; J gene: TRBJ2-3; clone size: few; D gene: TRBD2; CDR3 DNA: TGTGCCTGGAGTCTACTAGCGGGAGGCAGAGATACGCAGTATTTT; CDR3 protein: CAWSLLAGGRDTQYF
V gene: TRBV27; J gene: TRBJ1-1; clone size: .; D gene: .; CDR3 DNA: TGTGCCAGCAGTGTCTCGACAGGAGGGAACACTGAAGCTTTCTTT; CDR3 protein: CASSVSTGGNTEAFF
V gene: TRBV19; J gene: TRBJ2-7; clone size: .; D gene: .; CDR3 DNA: TGTGCCAGTAGTATAATCCCGGGCGAGCAGTACTTC; CDR3 protein: CASSIIPGEQYF
V gene: TRBV9; J gene: TRBJ2-5; clone size: .; D gene: TRBD2; CDR3 DNA: TGTGCCAGCAGCGTAGGAGCTAGCGGAGAACAAGAGACCCAGTACTTC; CDR3 protein: CASSVGASGEQETQYF
V gene: TRBV7-9; J gene: TRBJ1-1; clone size: .; D gene: .; CDR3 DNA: TGTGCCAGCAGCTTACCGGGGGGAACTGAAGCTTTCTTT; CDR3 protein: CASSLPGGTEAFF
V gene: TRBV7-9; J gene: TRBJ2-7; clone size: .; D gene: .; CDR3 DNA: TGTGCCAGCAGCTCTCACTACGAGCAGTACTTC; CDR3 protein: CASSSHYEQYF
V gene: TRBV27; J gene: TRBJ1-1; clone size: many; D gene: .; CDR3 DNA: TGTGCCAGCCATCAGGTGATGAACACTGAAGCTTTCTTT; CDR3 protein: CASHQVMNTEAFF
V gene: TRBV27; J gene: TRBJ2-5; clone size: few; D gene: .; CDR3 DNA: TGTGCCAGCAGTTTATCGAACCCTCGAGAGACCCAGTACTTC; CDR3 protein: CASSLSNPRETQYF
V gene: TRBV7-9; J gene: TRBJ2-7; clone size: .; D gene: TRBD2; CDR3 DNA: TGTGCCAGCAGCACCATCGGGCGGGAGATCTACGAGCAGTACTTC; CDR3 protein: CASSTIGREIYEQYF
V gene: TRBV14; J gene: TRBJ2-3; clone size: .; D gene: .; CDR3 DNA: TGTGCCAGCAGCCAAACGGGATCCCCAGAAGGGTCTTCGCAGTATTTT; CDR3 protein: CASSQTGSPEGSSQYF
V gene: TRBV27; J gene: TRBJ2-2; clone size: .; D gene: .; CDR3 DNA: TGTGCCAGCACCTGGACAGACGCCGGGGAGCTGTTTTTT; CDR3 protein: CASTWTDAGELFF
V gene: TRBV29-1; J gene: TRBJ2-7; clone size: few; D gene: .; CDR3 DNA: TGCAGCGTTGCGGGGGACCCCTCCTACGAGCAGTACTTC; CDR3 protein: CSVAGDPSYEQYF
V gene: TRBV27; J gene: TRBJ2-7; clone size: few; D gene: TRBD1; CDR3 DNA: TGTGCCAGCAGTTTAACAGGACAGGGGCCCTACGAGCAGTACTTC; CDR3 protein: CASSLTGQGPYEQYF
V gene: TRBV27; J gene: TRBJ2-7; clone size: .; D gene: .; CDR3 DNA: TGTGCCACCCATCAAACGGGGGTGGCCAGCGAGCAGTACTTC; CDR3 protein: CATHQTGVASEQYF